The sequence of this T cell receptor beta chain was determined in a study of vaccination and CD4 T cells after COVID-19. On the study more broadly: Nasal swab PCR identified SARS-CoV-2 in the convalescent patients, of whom about ten were mild and one severe. Convalescent persons amounted to six males plus four females, two of whom were Hispanic.

TCRdb reprocessed the PCR reads via MiXCR and lists one record per CDR3 protein. The sample shows about 24,000 distinct CDR3 sequences, under 60% of them seen only once. Study conclusions and caveats: The cohort comprised relatively few convalescent patients, and no early post-infection timepoints were analyzed.

With regard to this clonotype: Its matching antigen is unknown.

The sequence was obtained from a human donor who had recovered from COVID-19. The material sequenced was CD4+ T cells from blood, taken before SARS-CoV-2 vaccination.

Written as DNA, the CDR3 is TGTGCCAGCGGCGGCGGCGGTACTACAGATACGCAGTATTTT. As protein: CASGGGGTTDTQYF. The chain carries TRBV28 and TRBJ2-3; D ambiguous. The germline V gene has CDR1 MDHEN and CDR2 SYDVKM. The CDR3 loop spans 14 amino acids. V was trimmed by 8 bases and J by 3 bases, leaving 15 bases between them.